The T cell receptor beta chain described here comes from a study of breast tumors, draining lymph nodes, adjacent tissues. Regarding the study as a whole: Tumor and nontumor repertoires were significantly more similar in luminal-like than in basal-like breast cancer. Tumor TCR diversity was below lymph nodes but above nontumor tissue. Findings are consistent with lymph node origin and intratumoral expansion of most tumor T cells. Data only fit, rather than demonstrated, lymph node origin of most tumor T cells.

The germline V gene has CDR1 SQVTM and CDR2 ANQGSEA. The CDR3 is 15 residues long. The V end was cut by 7 bases, the J end by 5 bases, with 21 bases between. Axillary draining lymph nodes of breast cancer patients supplied the node samples. In this sample, this clonotype turned up many times. Its antigen remains unidentified. From the multiplex PCR reads, TCRdb called clonotypes with MiXCR, one entry per CDR3 protein. The sample comprises approximately 130,000 distinct CDR3 sequences, approximately 22% of which are singletons, and roughly 2% rests with the top ten. The chain joins TRBV29-1 to TRBJ2-1, with D possibly TRBD1 on 7 matching bases. This receptor was identified in a female donor with breast cancer. Some clones in this sample may be carry-over from other donors' samples. What was sequenced was axillary lymph node tissue. The CDR3 reads CSAMGGDSDNNEQFF. The CDR3 region has the DNA TGCAGCGCCATGGGCGGGGACAGCGATAACAATGAGCAGTTCTTC.